This T cell receptor beta chain was recovered during a study of T-cell reconstitution after alpha-beta-depleted transplantation in children. Deletions cut 6 bases from V and 0 bases from J, with 12 bases between. The CDR3 runs to 15 residues. The germline gives CDR1 MNHNS, CDR2 SASEGT. Construction of the TCRbeta library involved unique molecular identifiers. TCRdb ran MiXCR on the PCR reads and lists one entry per CDR3 protein. The sample shows about 400,000 distinct CDR3 sequences, 20% of them seen only once. This clonotype was seen a few times. This chain connects TRBV6-1 to TRBJ2-1; TRBD1 is a possible D gene (5 bases). The sequencing used PBMCs from the stem cell graft donor, collected from the stem cell graft. The receptor comes from a human donor who donated a stem cell graft to a child with acute myeloid leukemia. In DNA, the CDR3 is TGTGCCAGCAGCGCTTACAGGCGCTCCTACAATGAGCAGTTCTTC. This translates into CASSAYRRSYNEQFF.